This record looks at one T cell receptor beta chain sequence and its context. The antigen remains undetermined. Germline loops: CDR1 SQVTM, CDR2 ANQGSEA. CDR3 length: 15 amino acids. Trimming stripped 4 bases from V and 1 base from J, with 16 bases between. The entry originates in a study of T cells in Graves' hyperthyroidism and ophthalmopathy. The study based diagnoses on clinical symptoms, serum thyroxine and TRAb, thyroid ultrasound and orbital computed tomography. Out of more than 8 ml of fresh peripheral blood came the PBMCs. The study, taken as a whole, reports: Most thyroid clonotypes with frequency above 0.001 were detected in blood.

What was amplified from RNA transcripts were TCR beta CDR3 regions. During a first-round RT-PCR of the TCR CDR3, the HTBI primer set was used. TCRdb re-called the multiplex PCR reads with MiXCR, one entry per CDR3 protein. Counted here are 300,000 to 500,000 distinct CDR3 sequences, around 15% occurring once; the ten biggest clones make up 25% to 30%. The J gene is TRBJ2-5, the V gene TRBV29-1; D is undetermined. This receptor was obtained from a man aged 45-65 years with Graves' ophthalmopathy. The sequencing input was blood. The CDR3 bases are TGCAGCGTTGGTTCTGGGTTGACGTTCCAAGAGACCCAGTACTTC. This codes for CSVGSGLTFQETQYF.